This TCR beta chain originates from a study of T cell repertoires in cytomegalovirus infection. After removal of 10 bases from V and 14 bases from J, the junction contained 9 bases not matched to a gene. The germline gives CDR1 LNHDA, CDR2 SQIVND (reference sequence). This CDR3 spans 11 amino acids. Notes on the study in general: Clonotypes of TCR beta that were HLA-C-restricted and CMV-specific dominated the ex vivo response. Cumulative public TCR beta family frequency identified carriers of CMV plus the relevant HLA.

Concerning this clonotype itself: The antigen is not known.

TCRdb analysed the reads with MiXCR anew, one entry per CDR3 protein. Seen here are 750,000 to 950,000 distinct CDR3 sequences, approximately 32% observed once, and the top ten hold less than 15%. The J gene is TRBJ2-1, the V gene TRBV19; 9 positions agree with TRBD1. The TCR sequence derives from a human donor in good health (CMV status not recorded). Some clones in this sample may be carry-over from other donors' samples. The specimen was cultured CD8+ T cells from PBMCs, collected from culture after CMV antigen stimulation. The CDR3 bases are TGTGCCACCAATCCCGGGACAGGGAAGTTCTTC. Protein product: CATNPGTGKFF.